One sample yielded the 23 T cell receptor beta chains listed below, sequenced in a study of T cells in Graves' hyperthyroidism and ophthalmopathy. TCR beta CDR3 regions were amplified from RNA. Carried out on the TCR CDR3, a first-round RT-PCR used the HTBI primer set. TCRdb re-analysed the multiplex PCR reads in MiXCR, keeping a single row per CDR3 protein. The repertoire has some 140,000 distinct CDR3 sequences, less than 25% of them found once; the top ten carry around two thirds. Sequencing used blood. These receptors were obtained from a woman in her forties or fifties with Graves' hyperthyroidism that later progressed to Graves' ophthalmopathy.

The chain couples TRBV5-6 to TRBJ2-1, with D possibly called TRBD1 or TRBD2 (5 bases each). The CDR3 runs to 15 residues. Germline lookup yields CDR1 SGHDT and CDR2 YYEEEE. V was clipped by 3 bases and J by 5 bases, with 15 bases between them. The CDR3 loop reads CASSYLATGNNEQFF. CDR3 DNA sequence: TGTGCCAGCAGCTACCTAGCAACAGGCAACAATGAGCAGTTCTTC.

J is TRBJ2-1 and V is TRBV29-1; D ambiguous. Germline assignment: CDR1 SQVTM and CDR2 ANQGSEA. CDR3 length: 11 residues. V lost 3 bases to trimming and J lost 7 bases, with 7 bases between them. CDR3 sequence (DNA): TGCAGCGTTGACCTACGAAATGAGCAGTTCTTC. Its translation: CSVDLRNEQFF.

This clonotype was found a few times. The gene calls are TRBV7-2 and TRBJ1-2; no firm D call. With 5 bases removed from V and 1 base from J, the gap between germline ends came to 8 bases. From germline, CDR1 is SGHTA and CDR2 FQGNSA. CDR3 length equals 13 residues. CDR3 nucleotides: TGTGCCAGCAGCCGAGACTTTAACTATGGCTACACCTTC. Protein product: CASSRDFNYGYTF.

Ten or more counts support this clonotype. The chain couples TRBV20-1 to TRBJ1-2; D is ambiguous. This CDR3 has 12 amino acids. The V and J ends lost 4 bases and 6 bases respectively, with 12 bases between them. CDR1 DFQATT and CDR2 SNEGSKA come from the germline V gene (reference sequence). The CDR3 sequence is CSAIRGMDGYTF. CDR3 nucleotide sequence: TGCAGTGCTATCCGAGGGATGGATGGCTACACCTTC.

The sample holds many counts of this clonotype. This chain connects TRBV2 to TRBJ1-2; the D gene is possibly TRBD1 (5 bases). This CDR3 comprises 10 residues. V was cut by 6 bases and J by 8 bases, with 7 bases left in between. The V gene's germline CDR1 is SNHLY and CDR2 FYNNEI. CDR3 sequence reads: CASRGGGYTF. In DNA, the CDR3 is TGTGCCAGCAGGGGGGGAGGCTACACCTTC.

The genes are TRBV4-1 and TRBJ2-1; TRBD2 agrees at 9 bases. This CDR3 has 15 residues. Germline trimming cut 2 bases from V and 7 bases from J; bases unmatched to any gene: 6. From germline, CDR1 is MGHRA and CDR2 YSYEKL. CDR3 bases: TGCGCCAGCAGCCAATCGGCGGGGGGGATGAATGAGCAGTTCTTC. It yields the protein CASSQSAGGMNEQFF.

V usage is TRBV4-1 and J usage is TRBJ2-1; 8 nucleotides align to TRBD1. V shed 8 bases, J shed 3 bases, and the junction held 9 bases outside the gene matches. The CDR3 runs to 15 residues. CDR1 is MGHRA and CDR2 is YSYEKL in the germline V gene. As DNA, the CDR3 is TGCGCCAGCGGTGATGGACAGGGAAACTACAATGAGCAGTTCTTC. Translation gives CASGDGQGNYNEQFF.

By share, this clonotype ranks as medium-sized. The rearrangement links TRBV18 to TRBJ2-7; D may be TRBD1 (5 bases). The CDR3 extends over 12 amino acids. Trimming stripped 3 bases from V and 5 bases from J, with 8 bases between. Germline V gene data show CDR1 as KGHSH and CDR2 as LQKENI. The CDR3 sequence is CASSPTTDEQYF. In DNA, the CDR3 is TGTGCCAGCTCACCGACGACAGACGAGCAGTACTTC.

This clonotype was detected only a few times. The V gene is TRBV9, the J gene TRBJ2-5, with D maybe TRBD1 (6 bases). The germline V and J ends were trimmed by 0 bases and 2 bases, with 8 bases remaining between them. The CDR3 spans 14 residues. Germline CDR1 is SGDLS and CDR2 is YYNGEE. DNA for the CDR3: TGTGCCAGCAGCGTAGCTCAGGGGCAAGAGACCCAGTACTTC. It is translated as CASSVAQGQETQYF.

The genes are TRBV9 and TRBJ2-5; D perhaps matches TRBD1 (5 bases). CDR1 is SGDLS and CDR2 is YYNGEE in the germline V gene. The CDR3 runs to 14 residues. The V and J ends lost 3 bases and 2 bases respectively, with 11 bases between them. The CDR3 sequence is CASSEGFSQETQYF. The CDR3 DNA is TGTGCCAGCAGCGAGGGGTTTTCTCAAGAGACCCAGTACTTC.

This clonotype was seen at least ten times. The CDR3 sequence: CSVPGRIQETQYF. The CDR3 nucleotides read TGCAGCGTTCCCGGACGGATCCAAGAGACCCAGTACTTC. The chain is built from TRBV29-1 and TRBJ2-5; no firm D call. Germline loops: CDR1 SQVTM, CDR2 ANQGSEA. CDR3 length: 13 residues. Trimming left V 5 bases short and J 1 base short, with 11 bases between. The whole variable domain, remainder taken from reference TRBV29-1 and TRBJ2-5, is SAVISQKPSRDICQRGTSLTIQCQVDSQVTMMFWYRQQPGQSLTLIATANQGSEATYESGFVIDKFPISRPNLTFSTLTVSNMSPEDSSIYLCSVPGRIQETQYFGPGTRLLVL.

This clonotype came up a few times. The J gene is TRBJ2-1, the V gene TRBV5-1; D gene uncertain. Trimming stripped 7 bases from V and 0 bases from J, with 11 bases between. Germline V gene data show CDR1 as SGHRS and CDR2 as YFSETQ. This CDR3 region has 14 residues. The CDR3 DNA reads TGCGCCAGCGTTCGCGGAAACTCCTACAATGAGCAGTTCTTC. Its protein is CASVRGNSYNEQFF. The complete variable domain, with remaining parts taken from reference TRBV5-1 and TRBJ2-1, reads KAGVTQTPRYLIKTRGQQVTLSCSPISGHRSVSWYQQTPGQGLQFLFEYFSETQRNKGNFPGRFSGRQFSNSRSEMNVSTLELGDSALYLCASVRGNSYNEQFFGPGTRLTVL.

Many counts were recorded for this clonotype. The chain links TRBV3-1 to TRBJ2-3, with 14 bases that match TRBD2. The CDR3 has 19 amino acids. Germline loops: CDR1 LGHDT, CDR2 YNNKEL (reference sequence). V lost 3 bases to trimming and J lost 1 base; unmatched junction nucleotides: 9. The CDR3 sequence is CASSHHGTSGRGGTDTQYF. The CDR3 bases are TGTGCCAGCAGCCACCACGGGACTAGCGGGAGAGGGGGCACAGATACGCAGTATTTT.

This clonotype was observed once. CDR3 protein: CASTWRGTYNEQFF. In nucleotides, the CDR3 is TGTGCCAGCACCTGGAGGGGCACCTACAATGAGCAGTTCTTC. The chain carries TRBV12-3 or TRBV12-4 and TRBJ2-1, with a weak D call TRBD2 (6 bases). The V gene lost 7 bases and the J gene lost 2 bases, with 12 bases spanning the gap. The CDR3 length is 14 residues.

V and J are TRBV2 and TRBJ2-5; a weak D match, TRBD2 (6 bases). CDR1 is SNHLY, CDR2 FYNNEI, per germline. The ends were cut back, 8 bases at V and 5 bases at J, with 15 bases in the middle. The CDR3 runs 13 residues. The CDR3 reads CASRDFPRETQYF. CDR3 nucleotides: TGTGCCAGCCGGGACTTTCCTAGGGAGACCCAGTACTTC.

The sample holds many counts of this clonotype. The chain uses TRBV27 and TRBJ1-2; unclear D gene. Trimming took off 4 bases at V and 2 bases at J, with 8 bases between the two ends. This CDR3 region has 13 residues. Germline lookup yields CDR1 MNHEY and CDR2 SMNVEV (reference sequence). CDR3 nucleotide sequence: TGTGCCAGCAGTTCTGCGGCCAACTATGGCTACACCTTC. This codes for CASSSAANYGYTF.

At least ten counts were recorded for this clonotype. The chain combines TRBV18 with TRBJ1-4, with D perhaps matching TRBD1 (6 bases). Germline lookup yields CDR1 KGHSH and CDR2 LQKENI. CDR3 length: 15 residues. V was pared by 0 bases and J by 10 bases, with 15 bases between. CDR3 DNA sequence: TGTGCCAGCTCACCACCGCGGCAGGGGTCCGGAAAACTGTTTTTT. Translation: CASSPPRQGSGKLFF.

The CDR3 sequence is CASSAQAMSYEQYF. The CDR3 coding sequence is TGTGCCAGCAGTGCCCAGGCGATGTCCTACGAGCAGTACTTC. V and J are TRBV6-1 and TRBJ2-7; no clear D gene. V shed 4 bases and J shed 1 base, with 11 bases lying between them. Germline CDR1 reads MNHNS; CDR2 reads SASEGT. The CDR3 is 14 residues long.

This clonotype was seen a handful of times. The genes are TRBV6-1 and TRBJ2-6, with TRBD2 identical over 14 bases. This CDR3 comprises 18 residues. Germline-derived CDR1 and CDR2 are MNHNS and SASEGT. The trim removed 5 bases at V and 4 bases at J, leaving 7 bases unmatched. CDR3 loop: CASSKGLAGVAGANVLTF. The CDR3 region has the DNA TGTGCCAGCAGTAAGGGACTAGCGGGAGTAGCCGGGGCCAACGTCCTGACTTTC.

At least ten counts were recorded for this clonotype. The genes are TRBV2 and TRBJ1-1, with D unresolved. Germline lookup yields CDR1 SNHLY and CDR2 FYNNEI. There are 12 residues in the CDR3. V was cut by 11 bases and J by 0 bases, with 10 bases left in between. The CDR3 region has the DNA TGTGCCCCCCTGCAGATGAACACTGAAGCTTTCTTT. Amino acid sequence: CAPLQMNTEAFF.

The CDR3, as DNA: TGTGCCAGCAGTCTTAGGACAGGGGTACTAGCGGCTAGCACAGATACGCAGTATTTT. It codes for CASSLRTGVLAASTDTQYF. The chain couples TRBV5-5 to TRBJ2-3, with TRBD1 as a possible D gene (9 bases). The CDR3 totals 19 residues. The germline V gene has CDR1 SGHKS and CDR2 YYEKEE (reference sequence). The V and J ends lost 5 bases and 0 bases respectively, with 25 bases between them.

This sequence joins TRBV19 and TRBJ2-1; 8 bases align to TRBD1. The CDR3 is 19 residues long. Losses at the gene ends were 2 bases for V and 5 bases for J; bases not matched to a gene: 17. Germline V gives CDR1 LNHDA, CDR2 SQIVND (reference sequence). The DNA of the CDR3 is TGTGCCAGTAGTATATCAACCTCTATAGGGACAGGCTGGAACAATGAGCAGTTCTTC. Encoded protein: CASSISTSIGTGWNNEQFF.

This clonotype has at least ten counts. V is TRBV6-2 or TRBV6-3 and J is TRBJ2-1; TRBD1 aligns across 10 bases. With 5 bases clipped from V and 5 bases from J, the junction kept 6 bases outside the gene matches. In germline, CDR1 is MNHEY, CDR2 SVGEGT. This CDR3 comprises 15 residues. The CDR3, as DNA: TGTGCCAGCAGTCAGCCCGGGACAGGGGACAATGAGCAGTTCTTC. Translating gives CASSQPGTGDNEQFF.